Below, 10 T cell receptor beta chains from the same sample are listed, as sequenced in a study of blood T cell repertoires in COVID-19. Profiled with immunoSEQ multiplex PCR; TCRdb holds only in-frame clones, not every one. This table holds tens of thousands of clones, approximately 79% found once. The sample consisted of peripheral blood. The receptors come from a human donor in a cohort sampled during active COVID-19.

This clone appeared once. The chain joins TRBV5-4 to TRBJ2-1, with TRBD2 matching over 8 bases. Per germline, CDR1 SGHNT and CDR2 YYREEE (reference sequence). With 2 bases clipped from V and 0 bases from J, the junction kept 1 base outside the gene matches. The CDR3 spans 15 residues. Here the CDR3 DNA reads TGTGCCAGCAGCTTTGCGGGGGGCTCCTACAATGAGCAGTTCTTC. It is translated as CASSFAGGSYNEQFF.

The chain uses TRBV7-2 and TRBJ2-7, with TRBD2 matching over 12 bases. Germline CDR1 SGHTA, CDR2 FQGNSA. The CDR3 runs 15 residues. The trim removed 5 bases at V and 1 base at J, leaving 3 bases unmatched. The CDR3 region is CASSHGTSGSYEQYF. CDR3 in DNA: TGTGCCAGCAGCCACGGGACTAGCGGGTCCTACGAGCAGTACTTC.

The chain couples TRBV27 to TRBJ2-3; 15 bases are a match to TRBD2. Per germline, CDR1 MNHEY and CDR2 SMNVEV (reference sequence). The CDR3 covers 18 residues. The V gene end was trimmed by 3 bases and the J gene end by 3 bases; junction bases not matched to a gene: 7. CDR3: CASSFLGGLAGGTDTQYF. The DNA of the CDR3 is TGTGCCAGCAGTTTTTTAGGGGGACTAGCGGGAGGAACAGATACGCAGTATTTT.

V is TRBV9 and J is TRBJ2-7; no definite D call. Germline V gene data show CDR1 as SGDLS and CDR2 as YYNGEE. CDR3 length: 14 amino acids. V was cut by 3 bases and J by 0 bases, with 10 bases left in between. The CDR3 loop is CASSAHGSSYEQYF. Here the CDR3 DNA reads TGTGCCAGCAGCGCTCACGGGTCCTCCTACGAGCAGTACTTC.

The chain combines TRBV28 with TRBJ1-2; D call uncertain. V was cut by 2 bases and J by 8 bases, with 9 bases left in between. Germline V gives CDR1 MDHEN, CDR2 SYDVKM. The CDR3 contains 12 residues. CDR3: CASSLGSLGYTF. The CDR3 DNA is TGTGCCAGCAGTTTAGGGAGTTTAGGCTACACCTTC.

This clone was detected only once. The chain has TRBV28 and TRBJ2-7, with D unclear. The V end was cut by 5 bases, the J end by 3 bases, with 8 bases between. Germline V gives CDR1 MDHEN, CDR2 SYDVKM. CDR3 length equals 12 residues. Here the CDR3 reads CASSPPLYEQYF. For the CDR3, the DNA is TGTGCCAGCAGTCCCCCCCTCTACGAGCAGTACTTC.

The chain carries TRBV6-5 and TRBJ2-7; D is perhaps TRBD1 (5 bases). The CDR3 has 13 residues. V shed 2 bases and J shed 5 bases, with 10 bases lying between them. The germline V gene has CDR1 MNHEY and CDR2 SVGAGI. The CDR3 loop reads CASSYGQGDEQYF. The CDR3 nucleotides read TGTGCCAGCAGTTACGGGCAGGGTGACGAGCAGTACTTC.

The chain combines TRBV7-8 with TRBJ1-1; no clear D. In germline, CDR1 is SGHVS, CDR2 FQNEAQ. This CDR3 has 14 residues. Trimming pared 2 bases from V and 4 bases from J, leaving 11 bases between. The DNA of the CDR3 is TGTGCCAGCAGCTTATCTATGAGGAGCACTGAAGCTTTCTTT. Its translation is CASSLSMRSTEAFF.

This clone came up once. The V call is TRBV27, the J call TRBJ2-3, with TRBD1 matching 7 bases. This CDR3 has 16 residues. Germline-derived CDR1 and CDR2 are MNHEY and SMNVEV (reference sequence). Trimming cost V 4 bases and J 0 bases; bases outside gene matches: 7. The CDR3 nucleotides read TGTGCCAGCAGTTCACAGGGGAATTCTAGCACAGATACGCAGTATTTT. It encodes CASSSQGNSSTDTQYF.

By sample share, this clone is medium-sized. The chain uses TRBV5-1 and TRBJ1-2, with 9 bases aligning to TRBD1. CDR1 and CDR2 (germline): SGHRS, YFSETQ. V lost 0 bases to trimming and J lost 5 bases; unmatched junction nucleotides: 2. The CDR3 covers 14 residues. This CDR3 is CASSLGDRAYGYTF. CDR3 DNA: TGCGCCAGCAGCTTGGGGGACAGGGCGTATGGCTACACCTTC.